This section outlines one T cell receptor (beta chain) sequence together with its context. A junction end diverges from the germline sequence, so it may reflect a read error. Germline values: CDR1 MDHEN, CDR2 SYDVKM. This CDR3 contains 16 residues. The library came from three nested PCR rounds adapted from ARM-PCR protocols. TCRdb called the multiplex PCR reads again in MiXCR, with one record for every CDR3 protein. This table has 78,000 or so distinct CDR3 sequences, 80% to 85% appearing once. This sample stems from a study of tumor and adjacent non-tumor tissue in lung cancer. The template was RNA from unsorted bulk tissue.

Sequencing was done on a sample of lung tumor tissue. The chain joins TRBV28 to TRBJ2-2; 10 bases are a match to TRBD1. The clonotype originates from a woman aged 45-59 years with non-small cell lung cancer. The DNA for the CDR3 is TGTGCCAGCAGTATTTGGGGACAGGGGAACACAGGGGAGCTGTTTTTT. Its translation is CASSIWGQGNTGELFF.